This note documents a single TCR beta chain sequence. Its antigen remains unidentified. The primer mix had 60 Vbeta and 13 Jbeta primers. The table came from immunoSEQ multiplex PCR; TCRdb's copy has only in-frame clones and leaves some out. Here the sample spans 150,000 to 200,000 clones, 82% being singletons. This record belongs to a study of cytomegalovirus exposure and HLA in healthy donors. Study findings and constraints: When the data were analyzed later, several of the most significant clusters appeared to be linked to common viral pathogens. Reported performance of the classifier showed diagnosis of cytomegalovirus status with high specificity and sensitivity.

Sequenced material: PBMCs. This receptor was obtained from a woman between 45 and 60 years old in good health and CMV-seropositive.

CDR3 sequence reads: CASSLESVSSLGTQYF. The CDR3 DNA is TGCGCCAGCAGCTTGGAGTCGGTTAGCTCTCTGGGGACCCAGTACTTC. The rearrangement links TRBV5-1 to TRBJ2-5; D is unresolved. Germline CDR1 reads SGHRS; CDR2 reads YFSETQ. The CDR3 extends over 16 amino acids. Trimming cost V 0 bases and J 7 bases, with 19 bases left between them.